This passage covers 10 T cell receptor beta chains from one sample sequenced in a study of blood T cell repertoires in COVID-19. Assay: immunoSEQ multiplex PCR; the TCRdb copy retains only in-frame clones and omits some. The sample contains more than 120,000 clones, roughly 87% of which appear only once. The sample was peripheral blood. Receptors were obtained from a woman aged 45-59 years with acute or convalescent COVID-19.

Here the CDR3 DNA reads TGCGCCAGCAGCTTGGCTAGGGGGCACGACGAGCAGTACTTC. This translates into CASSLARGHDEQYF. The rearrangement links TRBV5-1 to TRBJ2-7, with 7 bases lining up with TRBD1. V shed 0 bases, J shed 5 bases, and the junction held 5 bases outside the gene matches. Germline V gives CDR1 SGHRS, CDR2 YFSETQ. The CDR3 has 14 amino acids.

This rearrangement joins TRBV10-3 to TRBJ1-1; possible D gene TRBD1, 5 bases. Trimming cost V 4 bases and J 0 bases, with 6 bases left between them. Germline CDR1 and CDR2: ENHRY and SYGVKD. This CDR3 has 13 residues. CDR3 nucleotides: TGTGCCATCAGTGTAGGGGTGAACACTGAAGCTTTCTTT. Its protein product is CAISVGVNTEAFF.

The chain joins TRBV11-2 to TRBJ2-1, with 9 bases aligning to TRBD2. The trim removed 8 bases at V and 12 bases at J, leaving 11 bases unmatched. The CDR3 is 13 amino acids. The germline gives CDR1 SGHAT, CDR2 FQNNGV. The CDR3 loop is CASGGAGGAGQFF. CDR3 nucleotide sequence: TGTGCCAGCGGGGGAGCGGGAGGAGCGGGGCAGTTCTTC.

The chain combines TRBV6-6 with TRBJ2-3; 7 nucleotides line up with TRBD2. The length of the CDR3 is 14 residues. The V gene's germline CDR1 is MNHNY and CDR2 SVGAGI (reference sequence). Trimming cost V 5 bases and J 2 bases; bases outside gene matches: 4. The CDR3 region has the DNA TGTGCCAGCAGTCCTAGCGGTCTCACAGATACGCAGTATTTT. Translating it yields CASSPSGLTDTQYF.

CDR3 amino acids: CASSAFPYEQYF. In nucleotides, the CDR3 is TGTGCCAGCAGTGCCTTCCCCTACGAGCAGTACTTC. V is TRBV6-4 and J is TRBJ2-7; D is unclear. The CDR3 contains 12 residues. Germline V gene sequence: CDR1 MRHNA, CDR2 SNTAGT. The germline V and J ends were trimmed by 4 bases and 2 bases, with 6 bases remaining between them.

The rearrangement uses TRBV1 and TRBJ1-1; whether TRBD1, the table's D call, matches the DNA was not checked. TRBV1 is reported as a pseudogene. This CDR3 is 11 amino acids long. CDR3 protein: CTHRGPTEAFF. CDR3 DNA sequence: TGCACCCACAGGGGGCCCACTGAAGCTTTCTTT.

Remarks on this clone: Distinct nucleotide sequences in the sample also encode this CDR3. V is TRBV5-5 and J is TRBJ2-2; D possibly corresponds to TRBD1 (5 bases). The length of the CDR3 is 15 residues. The germline CDR1 and CDR2 sequences are SGHKS and YYEKEE (reference sequence). V was shortened by 0 bases and J by 3 bases, with 9 bases between the two germline ends. As DNA, the CDR3 is TGTGCCAGCAGCTTGGGGCAGGGTTACACCGGGGAGCTGTTTTTT. As protein: CASSLGQGYTGELFF.

The genes are TRBV3-1 (or the pseudogene TRBV3-2) and TRBJ1-1, with D perhaps matching TRBD1 (6 bases). Germline V lookup: CDR1 LGHDT, CDR2 YNNKEL (reference sequence). Trimming removed 3 bases at V and 6 bases at J, with 11 bases between. The CDR3 extends over 13 amino acids. The CDR3 spells CASSHPRGSEAFF. CDR3 nucleotides: TGTGCCAGCAGCCACCCCAGGGGATCTGAAGCTTTCTTT.

J is TRBJ2-7 and V is TRBV9; unclear D gene. The germline V gene encodes CDR1 SGDLS and CDR2 YYNGEE. With 0 bases removed from V and 9 bases from J, the gap between germline ends came to 13 bases. The CDR3 has 13 amino acids. CDR3 region: CASSVDGLEVQYF. The CDR3 DNA is TGTGCCAGCAGCGTAGACGGTCTTGAGGTGCAGTACTTC. Combining the CDR3 with reference TRBV9 and TRBJ2-7 gives the whole variable domain DSGVTQTPKHLITATGQRVTLRCSPRSGDLSVYWYQQSLDQGLQFLIQYYNGEERAKGNILERFSAQQFPDLHSELNLSSLELGDSALYFCASSVDGLEVQYFGPGTRLTVT.

This sequence joins TRBV27 and TRBJ1-6; 11 bases line up with TRBD1. Trimming removed 5 bases from V and 6 bases from J; junction bases left unmatched: 9. This CDR3 spans 17 amino acids. Germline V gene lookup returns CDR1 MNHEY and CDR2 SMNVEV (reference sequence). Here the CDR3 DNA reads TGTGCCAGCAGTACAGGACAGGGGGCTTATATTAATTCACCCCTCCACTTT. It encodes CASSTGQGAYINSPLHF.